Listed below are T cell receptor beta chains from one sample, sequenced in a study of prognosis after radiotherapy for stage I lung cancer. In TCRdb, the multiplex PCR reads were re-called with MiXCR into one record per CDR3 protein. The sample consists of around 31,000 distinct CDR3 sequences, 40% to 60% of them appearing once. Sequencing was performed on PBMCs, taken before or after stereotactic body radiation therapy (not recorded which). The receptors originated from a donor aged 50 or older with non-small cell lung cancer. Each CDR3 is given with its conserved first and last residue. The D gene is left open where the match is weak. Clone size is given for some rows only: seen once, a few or many times, or a class if the clone is expanded.

V,J,size,D,CDR3,DNA
TRBV5-5,TRBJ1-2,NA,NA,CASSSPGHYGYTF,TGTGCCAGCAGCTCTCCCGGCCACTATGGCTACACCTTC
TRBV5-6,TRBJ2-1,many,TRBD1,CASSFDQGAYYNEQFF,TGTGCCAGCAGCTTTGACCAGGGGGCCTACTACAATGAGCAGTTCTTC
TRBV20-1,TRBJ2-1,once,NA,CSARVIGDANEQFF,TGCAGTGCTAGAGTTATAGGTGATGCAAATGAGCAGTTCTTC
TRBV18,TRBJ2-2,many,TRBD2,CASSPPGLAYTGELFF,TGTGCCAGCTCACCCCCGGGACTAGCGTACACCGGGGAGCTGTTTTTT
TRBV5-1,TRBJ2-3,medium-sized,TRBD1,CASSPGQGADTQYF,TGCGCCAGCAGCCCGGGACAGGGGGCAGATACGCAGTATTTT
TRBV5-1,TRBJ2-3,NA,NA,CASSFGVLVTDTQYF,TGCGCCAGCAGTTTTGGGGTCCTAGTCACAGATACGCAGTATTTT
TRBV28,TRBJ2-7,medium-sized,TRBD2,CASSFGGSNEQYF,TGTGCCAGCAGTTTTGGCGGGAGCAACGAGCAGTACTTC
TRBV5-1,TRBJ1-1,many,NA,CASSLEGQPKTEAFF,TGCGCCAGCAGCTTAGAAGGACAACCTAAAACTGAAGCTTTCTTT
TRBV20-1,TRBJ2-5,NA,NA,CSARDHRGSGIETQYF,TGCAGTGCTAGAGATCACAGGGGTAGCGGGATAGAGACCCAGTACTTC
TRBV9,TRBJ2-7,many,NA,CASSVGTVSYEQYF,TGTGCCAGCAGCGTCGGGACTGTCTCCTACGAGCAGTACTTC
TRBV9,TRBJ2-2,many,NA,CASSVGRGTGELFF,TGTGCCAGCAGCGTGGGCAGGGGCACCGGGGAGCTGTTTTTT
TRBV7-2,TRBJ1-1,NA,NA,CASSPISSTPETFF,TGTGCCAGCAGCCCGATCTCGTCGACACCGGAGACTTTCTTT
TRBV6-4,TRBJ2-3,many,TRBD2,CASSDSGGRADTQYF,TGTGCCAGCAGTGACTCAGGCGGGAGGGCTGATACGCAGTATTTT
TRBV19,TRBJ1-1,many,TRBD1,CASSPDRAVEAFF,TGTGCCAGTAGCCCCGACAGGGCCGTTGAAGCTTTCTTT
TRBV3-1,TRBJ2-1,many,NA,CASSQEDGSSYNEQFF,TGTGCCAGCAGCCAAGAGGACGGGAGCTCCTACAATGAGCAGTTCTTC
TRBV9,TRBJ2-1,many,NA,CASSSRDQDNKQFF,TGTGCCAGCAGCTCCCGGGACCAAGATAACAAGCAGTTCTTC
TRBV12-5,TRBJ2-7,NA,TRBD1,CARWTGLRGEQYF,TGTGCCCGTTGGACAGGGCTCCGAGGGGAGCAGTACTTC
TRBV5-1,TRBJ2-3,NA,NA,CASSLGTGVVADMQYF,TGCGCCAGCAGCTTAGGGACGGGAGTGGTCGCAGATATGCAGTATTTT
TRBV6-2/TRBV6-3,TRBJ1-6,NA,NA,CASSERGGVSGSPHF,TGTGCCAGCAGTGAAAGAGGAGGAGTATCGGGGTCCCCCCACTTT
TRBV18,TRBJ2-5,many,NA,CASSPEETQYF,TGTGCCAGCTCACCGGAAGAGACCCAGTACTTC
TRBV6-2/TRBV6-3,TRBJ1-2,many,NA,CASSSWTANYGYTF,TGTGCCAGCAGTTCGTGGACGGCGAACTATGGCTACACCTTC
TRBV12-3/TRBV12-4,TRBJ2-2,NA,NA,CASSPQGSTGELFF,TGTGCCAGCAGTCCTCAGGGCAGCACCGGGGAGCTGTTTTTT
TRBV7-2,TRBJ2-1,NA,NA,CASSLNALLEEANEQFF,TGTGCCAGCAGCTTAAATGCGTTGCTAGAGGAAGCCAATGAGCAGTTCTTC
TRBV28,TRBJ2-3,many,NA,CASSLAWADTQYF,TGTGCCAGCAGTTTAGCCTGGGCAGATACGCAGTATTTT
TRBV2,TRBJ1-3,many,NA,CVSSVGGAWAGNTIYF,TGTGTCAGCAGCGTAGGGGGAGCCTGGGCAGGAAACACCATATATTTT
TRBV11-1,TRBJ2-2,NA,NA,CASSLALILNTGELFF,TGTGCCAGCAGCTTAGCGCTAATACTCAACACCGGGGAGCTGTTTTTT
TRBV6-1,TRBJ2-1,many,TRBD2,CASSPTSGRQYEQFF,TGTGCCAGCAGCCCTACTAGCGGGAGGCAGTATGAGCAGTTCTTC
TRBV28,TRBJ2-7,medium-sized,TRBD1,CASRSEGQGRNEQYF,TGTGCCAGCAGAAGTGAGGGACAGGGGAGGAACGAGCAGTACTTC
TRBV28,TRBJ2-3,once,TRBD2,CASISSGSVTDTQYF,TGTGCCAGCATCTCAAGCGGGAGTGTCACAGATACGCAGTATTTT